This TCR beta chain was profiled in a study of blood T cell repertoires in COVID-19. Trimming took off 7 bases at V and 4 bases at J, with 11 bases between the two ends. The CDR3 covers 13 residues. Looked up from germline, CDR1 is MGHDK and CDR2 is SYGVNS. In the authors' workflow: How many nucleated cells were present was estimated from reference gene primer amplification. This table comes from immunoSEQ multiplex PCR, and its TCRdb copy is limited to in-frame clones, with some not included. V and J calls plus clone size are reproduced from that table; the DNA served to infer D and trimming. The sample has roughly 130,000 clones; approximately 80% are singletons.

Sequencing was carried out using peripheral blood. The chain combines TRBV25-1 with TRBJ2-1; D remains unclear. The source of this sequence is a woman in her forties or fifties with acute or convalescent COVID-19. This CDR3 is CASTRDRYNEQFF. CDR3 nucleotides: TGTGCCAGCACTAGAGACCGGTACAATGAGCAGTTCTTC.